The present TCR beta chain was sequenced within a study of cytomegalovirus exposure and HLA in healthy donors. The study, taken as a whole, reports: A few of the chains that were CMV-associated were confirmed in vitro to be specific for CMV antigens. Cytomegalovirus status, reportedly, was diagnosed with high specificity and sensitivity by the classifier.

Worth noting for this clone: The antigen remains unidentified.

CDR1 is SGHVS, CDR2 FQNEAQ, per germline. The CDR3 contains 13 residues. V lost 5 bases and J 4 bases, leaving 12 bases between the germline ends. TCRdb keeps only in-frame clones here, not all; method: immunoSEQ multiplex PCR. The sample consists of over 200,000 clones, around 86% of them appearing once. This receptor was identified in a woman aged 18-29 years in good health and CMV-seropositive. The sample consisted of PBMCs. The rearrangement joins TRBV7-8 to TRBJ2-7; the D gene is possibly TRBD1 (5 bases). CDR3: CASSPTTDYEQYF. The CDR3, as DNA: TGTGCCAGCAGCCCTACGACAGATTACGAGCAGTACTTC. Supplemented by reference TRBV7-8 and TRBJ2-7, the full variable domain reads GAGVSQSPRYKVAKRGQDVALRCDPISGHVSLFWYQQALGQGPEFLTYFQNEAQLDKSGLPSDRFFAERPEGSVSTLKIQRTQQEDSAVYLCASSPTTDYEQYFGPGTRLTVT.